This paragraph reports one TCR beta chain. TCRdb keeps only in-frame clones here, not all; method: immunoSEQ multiplex PCR. The sample records a few hundred thousand clones, over 80% being singletons. The data belong to a study of blood T cell repertoires in COVID-19. Study at large: Acute and convalescent COVID-19 specimens originated in the United States, Italy and Spain. Sources were T cells, B-cell-depleted T cells, or PBMCs; the material itself was cDNA or gDNA.

The germline gives CDR1 ENHRY, CDR2 SYGVKD. The V gene lost 6 bases and the J gene lost 3 bases, with 17 bases spanning the gap. The CDR3 length is 15 residues. The chain combines TRBV10-3 with TRBJ1-2; D may be TRBD1 (6 bases). Sequencing was carried out using peripheral blood. The sequence derives from a man aged 25-45 years who had recovered from COVID-19. The CDR3 spells CAIRARGRMDYGYTF. The CDR3 DNA is TGTGCCATCAGGGCCAGGGGTCGAATGGACTATGGCTACACCTTC.